Given below is one T cell receptor beta chain in context. Antigen specificity is unknown. Data came from immunoSEQ multiplex PCR; TCRdb stores just in-frame clones and leaves some out. The table lists 800,000 to 1,200,000 clones, about 84% of them singletons. This sample is part of a study of shared clonotypes between healthy human individuals. CDR3 length: 16 residues. V lost 4 bases, J lost 0 bases, and 15 bases lay in between. Germline CDR1 is ENHRY and CDR2 is SYGVKD. Donors were healthy HIV-negative adults without recently reported acute infections or vaccinations. Regarding the study as a whole: Sequencing of the sorted subsets was shown by rarefaction to be incomplete despite large depth. Among the subsets, naive ones generally showed larger estimated richness than memory ones. Shared clonotypes: about 4.6% naive CD4, roughly 3.8% naive CD8, over 2% memory CD4, approximately 0.4% memory CD8.

Source material: memory CD4+ T cells from PBMCs. Subset denoted: CD45RA-negative fraction. The sequence derives from a young man in good health. Some clones in this sample may be carry-over from other donors' samples. The chain joins TRBV10-3 to TRBJ1-2, with D unclear. This CDR3 is CAISAVGQAANYGYTF. Written as DNA, the CDR3 is TGTGCCATCAGTGCGGTAGGGCAGGCAGCTAACTATGGCTACACCTTC.